The 21 T cell receptor beta chains below come from one sample, sequenced in a study of long-term antiretroviral therapy in people with HIV. The authors ran the immunoSEQ assay, v3.0, at survey level. Clones were sequenced by immunoSEQ multiplex PCR, and TCRdb holds only the in-frame ones, with some missing. The top ten hold roughly 13% of the sample, which has around 29,000 clones, around 90% seen once. The input for sequencing was unsorted PBMCs, taken 1.1 years after starting antiretroviral therapy. The receptors were sampled from a man younger than 35 with HIV.

This rearrangement joins TRBV19 to TRBJ2-7; no definite D call. Looked up from germline, CDR1 is LNHDA and CDR2 is SQIVND (reference sequence). The CDR3 runs 14 residues. Trimming removed 5 bases from V and 5 bases from J, with 16 bases in between. The CDR3 loop is CASSEKYRVDEQYF. CDR3 sequence (DNA): TGTGCCAGTAGTGAGAAGTACCGGGTCGACGAGCAGTACTTC.

The chain uses TRBV10-2 and TRBJ1-5; perhaps TRBD1 as D (5 bases). The CDR3 totals 12 residues. The germline V gene encodes CDR1 WSHSY and CDR2 SAAADI. The ends were cut back, 6 bases at V and 6 bases at J, with 9 bases in the middle. In DNA, the CDR3 is TGCGCCAGCAGGGGGGAAACTCAGCCCCAGCATTTT. It specifies CASRGETQPQHF.

The chain employs TRBV11-2 and TRBJ1-5; 10 bases line up with TRBD1. The CDR3 loop spans 14 amino acids. Germline trimming cut 3 bases from V and 7 bases from J; bases unmatched to any gene: 3. Per the germline V gene, CDR1 is SGHAT and CDR2 is FQNNGV. This CDR3 reads CASSLTGGGQPQHF. The CDR3 coding sequence is TGTGCCAGCAGCTTGACAGGGGGCGGCCAGCCCCAGCATTTT.

The chain has TRBV5-1 and TRBJ2-2, with D perhaps matching TRBD2 (6 bases). V lost 4 bases and J lost 7, with 17 bases in between. There are 15 residues in the CDR3. Germline CDR1 is SGHRS and CDR2 is YFSETQ. The CDR3 DNA sequence: TGCGCCAGCAGCCCCGGGGGTCTTTTCGTCGGGGAGCTGTTTTTT. Amino acids: CASSPGGLFVGELFF. The full variable domain, its missing parts supplied by reference TRBV5-1 and TRBJ2-2, is KAGVTQTPRYLIKTRGQQVTLSCSPISGHRSVSWYQQTPGQGLQFLFEYFSETQRNKGNFPGRFSGRQFSNSRSEMNVSTLELGDSALYLCASSPGGLFVGELFFGEGSRLTVL.

This chain joins TRBV5-1 and TRBJ2-2; a possible D gene is TRBD1 (5 bases). Germline V gene lookup returns CDR1 SGHRS and CDR2 YFSETQ. V lost 8 bases and J 0 bases, leaving 11 bases between the germline ends. This CDR3 has 14 amino acids. Here the CDR3 reads CASLQETNTGELFF. CDR3 coding DNA: TGCGCCAGTTTACAGGAAACGAACACCGGGGAGCTGTTTTTT. Drawing the rest from reference TRBV5-1 and TRBJ2-2, the complete variable domain is KAGVTQTPRYLIKTRGQQVTLSCSPISGHRSVSWYQQTPGQGLQFLFEYFSETQRNKGNFPGRFSGRQFSNSRSEMNVSTLELGDSALYLCASLQETNTGELFFGEGSRLTVL.

The sample holds one count of this clone. This chain links TRBV7-2 with TRBJ1-1; D is uncertain. Trimming shortened V by 2 bases and J by 0 bases, and 4 bases separated the two germline ends. Per the germline V gene, CDR1 is SGHTA and CDR2 is FQGNSA. This CDR3 spans 13 amino acids. Written as DNA, the CDR3 is TGTGCCAGCAGCTTATATGTGAACACTGAAGCTTTCTTT. Translation: CASSLYVNTEAFF.

The chain employs TRBV4-1 and TRBJ1-1; D is unclear. CDR1 is MGHRA and CDR2 is YSYEKL in the germline V gene. V was pared by 3 bases and J by 6 bases, with 11 bases between. The CDR3 has 13 residues. CDR3 nucleotide sequence: TGCGCCAGCAGCCAGGAATCAGGATCTGAAGCTTTCTTT. Protein sequence: CASSQESGSEAFF.

The chain is built from TRBV5-6 and TRBJ2-6; D is ambiguous. The CDR3 has 14 residues. Germline V gene data show CDR1 as SGHDT and CDR2 as YYEEEE. Trimming stripped 4 bases from V and 6 bases from J, with 11 bases between. The CDR3 nucleotides read TGTGCCAGCAGCCCAGACTTTGAGGCCAACGTCCTGACTTTC. Protein product: CASSPDFEANVLTF.

The rearrangement links TRBV4-2 to TRBJ1-4; 9 nucleotides match TRBD1. This CDR3 has 17 residues. The V gene's germline CDR1 is LGHNA and CDR2 YNFKEQ. V was pared by 4 bases and J by 8 bases, with 14 bases of the junction left unmatched. CDR3 DNA sequence: TGTGCCAGCAGCCCCAGGGCCACGACAGGGGGGGACGAAAAACTGTTTTTT. Its protein is CASSPRATTGGDEKLFF.

The CDR3 here is CASSQVGTSGSQETQYF. CDR3 coding DNA: TGTGCCAGCAGCCAAGTCGGGACTAGCGGGAGCCAAGAGACCCAGTACTTC. The gene calls are TRBV4-2 and TRBJ2-5; the match to TRBD2 covers 14 bases. The CDR3 has 17 residues. Germline V gene lookup returns CDR1 LGHNA and CDR2 YNFKEQ. Trimming at V came to 1 base and at J to 1 base, leaving 2 bases not matched to a gene.

This chain uses TRBV9 with TRBJ2-1, with 11 bases fitting TRBD2. The germline V gene encodes CDR1 SGDLS and CDR2 YYNGEE. Trimming at V came to 3 bases and at J to 1 base, leaving 15 bases not matched to a gene. There are 20 residues in the CDR3. The CDR3 nucleotides are TGTGCCAGCAGCGACCAAGTACTTAGCGGGGGGGCATCGTCCTACAATGAGCAGTTCTTC. Translated: CASSDQVLSGGASSYNEQFF.

The V gene is TRBV7-8, the J gene TRBJ2-1, with D maybe TRBD2 (5 bases). Trimming removed 5 bases at V and 9 bases at J, with 11 bases between. This CDR3 contains 12 residues. CDR1 is SGHVS and CDR2 is FQNEAQ in the germline V gene. CDR3 coding DNA: TGTGCCAGCAGCCTCGGGGAAGGTGAGCAGTTCTTC. It is translated as CASSLGEGEQFF. Drawing the rest from reference TRBV7-8 and TRBJ2-1, the complete variable domain is GAGVSQSPRYKVAKRGQDVALRCDPISGHVSLFWYQQALGQGPEFLTYFQNEAQLDKSGLPSDRFFAERPEGSVSTLKIQRTQQEDSAVYLCASSLGEGEQFFGPGTRLTVL.

The rearrangement links TRBV4-1 to TRBJ2-4; tentative D call: TRBD1 (6 bases). CDR3 length: 17 residues. The germline CDR1 and CDR2 sequences are MGHRA and YSYEKL. Trimming left V 4 bases short and J 1 base short, with 17 bases between. Written as DNA, the CDR3 is TGCGCCAGCAGCCGTCCAGGGGAATCGGTGGCCAAAAACATTCAGTACTTC. This translates into CASSRPGESVAKNIQYF.

A single count supports this clone. The chain is built from TRBV30 and TRBJ2-7; 8 nucleotides line up with TRBD1. CDR1 and CDR2 from the germline V gene are GTSNPN and SVGIG (reference sequence). The CDR3 is made up of 15 amino acids. With 2 bases clipped from V and 2 bases from J, the junction kept 8 bases outside the gene matches. Written as DNA, the CDR3 is TGTGCCTGGAGTCTTAATCAGGGGGCCGCCTACGAGCAGTACTTC. Residues: CAWSLNQGAAYEQYF.

This chain uses TRBV7-2 with TRBJ1-4; TRBD1 matches at 7 bases. The CDR3 is 15 residues long. The germline CDR1 and CDR2 sequences are SGHTA and FQGNSA. The V segment lost 5 bases and the J segment 7 bases; nucleotides outside the gene matches: 10. CDR3 in amino acids: CASSPTGTAGEKLFF. The CDR3 DNA sequence: TGTGCCAGCAGCCCCACCGGGACAGCGGGTGAAAAACTGTTTTTT.

This clone appeared once. V usage is TRBV9 and J usage is TRBJ2-3, with D uncertain. Trimming took off 4 bases at V and 1 base at J, with 4 bases between the two ends. Germline CDR1 and CDR2: SGDLS and YYNGEE. CDR3 length: 12 residues. The CDR3 DNA follows: TGTGCCAGCAGCCCCCGCACAGATACGCAGTATTTT. The encoded protein is CASSPRTDTQYF.

The rearrangement joins TRBV5-1 to TRBJ2-7, with D perhaps TRBD1 (6 bases). V was trimmed by 2 bases and J by 0 bases, leaving 12 bases between them. The CDR3 sequence is 15 residues long. Germline lookup yields CDR1 SGHRS and CDR2 YFSETQ. CDR3 in amino acids: CASSFPQGNSYEQYF. CDR3 coding DNA: TGCGCCAGCAGCTTCCCGCAGGGGAACTCCTACGAGCAGTACTTC.

This CDR3 reads CASSEGATEAFF. In DNA, the CDR3 is TGTGCCAGCAGTGAAGGGGCCACTGAAGCTTTCTTT. The chain combines TRBV25-1 with TRBJ1-1; tentatively, D is TRBD1 (5 bases). This CDR3 is 12 amino acids long. Looked up from germline, CDR1 is MGHDK and CDR2 is SYGVNS. V was pared by 2 bases and J by 4 bases, with 5 bases between.

CDR3 amino acids: CASSFVSGRGETQYF. CDR3 coding DNA: TGTGCCAGCAGCTTCGTTAGCGGGAGAGGGGAGACCCAGTACTTC. The chain employs TRBV7-9 and TRBJ2-5, with 9 nucleotides matching TRBD2. Germline V gene lookup returns CDR1 SEHNR and CDR2 FQNEAQ (reference sequence). The CDR3 has 15 residues. Unmatched junction bases numbered 7, after V lost 3 bases and J lost 5 bases.

V and J are TRBV11-2 and TRBJ2-1; no definite D call. V was clipped by 5 bases and J by 10 bases, with 12 bases between them. The CDR3 has 12 residues. Germline-derived CDR1 and CDR2 are SGHAT and FQNNGV. For the CDR3, the DNA is TGTGCCAGCAGCCCCACCTTGGGAGAGCAGTTCTTC. Translated, it gives CASSPTLGEQFF. The full variable domain, its missing parts supplied by reference TRBV11-2 and TRBJ2-1, is EAGVAQSPRYKIIEKRQSVAFWCNPISGHATLYWYQQILGQGPKLLIQFQNNGVVDDSQLPKDRFSAERLKGVDSTLKIQPAKLEDSAVYLCASSPTLGEQFFGPGTRLTVL.

On this clone: This specimen includes other DNA sequences encoding the same CDR3. The gene calls are TRBV9 and TRBJ2-7, with TRBD1 matching 8 bases. V was clipped by 1 base and J by 2 bases; unmatched bases: 5. Germline V gives CDR1 SGDLS, CDR2 YYNGEE. This CDR3 comprises 15 residues. The CDR3 DNA is TGTGCCAGCAGCGTAACCGGACAGGGACCCTACGAGCAGTACTTC. It encodes CASSVTGQGPYEQYF. Complete variable domain (other parts from reference TRBV9 and TRBJ2-7): DSGVTQTPKHLITATGQRVTLRCSPRSGDLSVYWYQQSLDQGLQFLIQYYNGEERAKGNILERFSAQQFPDLHSELNLSSLELGDSALYFCASSVTGQGPYEQYFGPGTRLTVT.